This is a list of T cell receptor beta chains from one sample in a study of identical twins. TCRdb reanalysed the 5' RACE reads using MiXCR and keeps one entry per CDR3 protein. Among 600,000 to 700,000 distinct CDR3 sequences, 20% to 25% were seen once, and the ten largest hold roughly 4%. This sample was also put to use in a study of T cells expressing NK-cell markers.

The sample comprised PBMCs. The receptor set was obtained from a woman between 18 and 30 years old in good health. Both conserved end residues are part of each CDR3. The order of the fields is J gene, clone size, V gene, D gene, CDR3 protein, CDR3 DNA. The D gene is left open where the match is weak. Clone size, where shown, is once, few, many, or a class for clones that have expanded.

>TRBJ2-3|few|TRBV6-6|TRBD2
CASSGSGTFQYF
TGTGCCAGCAGTGGCAGCGGGACCTTTCAGTATTTT
>TRBJ2-5|many|TRBV20-1|TRBD2
CSARASGGETQYF
TGCAGTGCTAGAGCCTCGGGAGGAGAGACCCAGTACTTC
>TRBJ2-7|few|TRBV6-5|.
CATLQMGEQYF
TGTGCCACCCTCCAAATGGGCGAGCAGTACTTC
>TRBJ1-1|many|TRBV29-1|TRBD1
CSVREDRVNTEAFF
TGCAGCGTTAGGGAGGACAGGGTGAACACTGAAGCTTTCTTT
>TRBJ2-2|.|TRBV7-2|.
CASSLWQGTTGELFF
TGTGCCAGCAGCTTATGGCAGGGTACCACCGGGGAGCTGTTTTTT
>TRBJ1-6|few|TRBV12-3/TRBV12-4|.
CASSFQDYNSPLHF
TGTGCCAGCAGTTTCCAGGACTATAATTCACCCCTCCACTTT
>TRBJ2-3|many|TRBV5-1|TRBD2
CASSPSGGTNTDTQYF
TGCGCCAGCAGCCCAAGCGGGGGGACAAACACAGATACGCAGTATTTT
>TRBJ1-2|few|TRBV20-1|.
CSARVDGNYGYTF
TGCAGTGCTAGAGTAGATGGAAACTATGGCTACACCTTC
>TRBJ2-7|.|TRBV4-1|.
CASSYLDRSYEQYF
TGCGCCAGCAGCTATCTCGACAGGTCCTACGAGCAGTACTTC
>TRBJ1-5|few|TRBV12-3/TRBV12-4|.
CASSLGTRVDNQPQHF
TGTGCCAGCAGTTTAGGCACCAGGGTTGACAATCAGCCCCAGCATTTT
>TRBJ1-6|few|TRBV25-1|.
CASSVVNSPLHF
TGTGCCAGCAGTGTGGTAAATTCACCCCTCCACTTT
>TRBJ2-7|.|TRBV5-1|.
CASSLETGGGVEQYF
TGCGCCAGCAGCTTGGAGACAGGAGGGGGAGTCGAGCAGTACTTC
>TRBJ1-1|few|TRBV5-1|.
CASSLADRDTEAFF
TGCGCCAGCAGCTTGGCGGACAGAGACACTGAAGCTTTCTTT
>TRBJ2-3|.|TRBV29-1|TRBD2
CSVVPGLAASTDTQYF
TGCAGCGTTGTCCCGGGACTAGCGGCTAGCACAGATACGCAGTATTTT
>TRBJ2-2|few|TRBV15|.
CATRTGELFF
TGTGCCACCCGCACCGGGGAGCTGTTTTTT
>TRBJ2-1|many|TRBV12-3/TRBV12-4|TRBD2
CASSLGTSGYNEQFF
TGTGCCAGCAGTCTCGGGACTAGCGGCTACAATGAGCAGTTCTTC
>TRBJ1-2|.|TRBV10-3|TRBD1
CAISEDRGYGYTF
TGTGCCATCAGTGAGGACAGGGGCTATGGCTACACCTTC
>TRBJ1-3|few|TRBV29-1|.
CSGTENSGNTIYF
TGCAGCGGAACCGAGAACTCTGGAAACACCATATATTTT
>TRBJ2-2|.|TRBV5-1|.
CASSLVDDTGELFF
TGCGCCAGCAGCTTGGTAGATGACACCGGGGAGCTGTTTTTT
>TRBJ2-1|few|TRBV12-3/TRBV12-4|.
CASSKDNYNEQFF
TGTGCCAGCAGTAAGGACAATTACAATGAGCAGTTCTTC
>TRBJ1-6|many|TRBV10-3|TRBD1
CAISGQGKFNSPLHF
TGTGCCATCAGCGGACAGGGAAAGTTTAATTCACCCCTCCACTTT
>TRBJ2-2|few|TRBV5-6|.
CASSGARDFSTGELFF
TGTGCCAGCAGCGGCGCCCGAGACTTCTCCACCGGGGAGCTGTTTTTT
>TRBJ2-2|.|TRBV19|.
CASSIDLYFSRQAGELFF
TGTGCCAGTAGTATAGATCTTTATTTTAGCAGGCAGGCCGGGGAGCTGTTTTTT
>TRBJ2-3|.|TRBV9|.
CASSVEQSTDTQYF
TGTGCCAGCAGCGTAGAGCAGAGCACAGATACGCAGTATTTT
>TRBJ1-1|.|TRBV5-4|.
CASRGSRLNTEAFF
TGTGCCAGCAGAGGCTCGAGACTGAACACTGAAGCTTTCTTT
>TRBJ2-1|few|TRBV4-3|.
CASSQVLGVANEQFF
TGCGCCAGCAGCCAAGTTCTTGGGGTAGCCAATGAGCAGTTCTTC
>TRBJ1-5|.|TRBV12-3/TRBV12-4|.
CASSGRMNQPQHF
TGTGCCAGCAGTGGACGGATGAATCAGCCCCAGCATTTT